The clone carrying this T cell receptor (beta chain) was detected a few times. Its antigen is as yet unknown. This specimen comes from a study of cytomegalovirus exposure and HLA in healthy donors. Study-level findings and limits: In vitro experiments confirmed that three CMV-associated chains were specific for CMV antigens. Reportedly, cytomegalovirus status was diagnosed with high sensitivity and specificity.

The PCR was carried out with 60 Vbeta primers and 13 Jbeta primers. Only in-frame clones appear in the TCRdb table, and some are missing; sequencing was by immunoSEQ multiplex PCR. This sample carries under 95,000 clones, more than 70% of them seen once, and the ten largest clones take over 10%. The CDR3 sequence is 12 residues long. V was pared by 10 bases and J by 6 bases, with 13 bases between. Germline V gene sequence: CDR1 SNHLY, CDR2 FYNNEI. The TCR comes from a woman aged 40 to 50 in good health and CMV-seropositive. The sequenced material came from PBMCs. The genes are TRBV2 and TRBJ2-1, with a tentative D call TRBD2 (5 bases). Here the CDR3 reads CATKRESNEQFF. CDR3 sequence (DNA): TGTGCCACTAAGAGGGAGAGCAATGAGCAGTTCTTC.